This TCR beta chain is from a study of blood T cells in healthy people across ages (dated by TCRdb to the mid-2010s). A note on the overall study: In model experiments, template switching captured roughly one uniquely barcoded TCR beta cDNA molecule for every two T cells. Using deep sequencing normalized with unique cDNA molecular identifiers, the study measured how TCR beta repertoire diversity changes with age. Four age groups were formed from the donors: young (average about 15 years), middle-aged (just under 40), aged (roughly 58) and long-lived (roughly 81). To avoid experimental bias, donors of different ages were randomly spread across the sequencing lanes. Using the same blood draw, the study looked at two additional independent replicas of 1 million unique cDNA reads for two donors, one aged 18 to 29 and the other aged 80 or older.

The investigation overall reported the following: Donor CMV infection status was unknown, potentially confounding age-related changes in expanded clonotypes. Conclusive comparison of naive and antigen-experienced compartments was prevented by the profiling of bulk unsorted PBMCs. Compared with the aged group, the long-lived group had more naive CD4+ T cells, fewer expanded clones and increased TCR diversity, suggesting age selection. Observed TCR beta diversity per million T cells fell roughly linearly with age, and a significant reduction was already apparent by age about 36. Estimates of total diversity from one million sequenced T cells were regarded as lower bounds and underestimates. There was a strong correlation between observed TCR beta diversity and the percentage of naive T cells measured by flow cytometry.

Via the germline V gene (reference sequence), CDR1 is MNHEY and CDR2 SMNVEV. The cysteine opens and the phenylalanine closes a CDR3 of 10 amino acids. The kept DNA is CDR3 alone, 30 bases in frame from the first base. V and J are trimmed by 8 bases and 11 bases, and the gene matches miss 5 bases of the junction. The approximately 39 donors, aged about 6 to 95 years, were systemically healthy Caucasian individuals from Russia. Each donor gave ten milliliters of peripheral blood, collected into EDTA-treated Vacutainer tubes. Ficoll-Paque density-gradient centrifugation was used to isolate PBMCs, with at least 6 million obtained per sample. Trizol reagent was used to extract total RNA from the PBMCs, yielding at least 5.5 micrograms per sample. Naive CD45RAhigh/CD27high T cell percentages were measured by flow cytometry on a PBMC aliquot from every donor. The library was prepared using 5' RACE. The reads were generated on an Illumina HiSeq 2500. A second PCR of about 7 to 12 cycles was run with a J-beta primer mix and a sample-barcoded 5' primer. A unique molecular identifier was introduced onto each TCR beta cDNA molecule by a template-switch 5' adaptor carrying 12 random nucleotides. Each sample yielded at least 3 million CDR3-containing paired-end reads. First-strand cDNA synthesis was performed from all RNA using the Mint cDNA synthesis kit, with priming by a TRBC-specific oligonucleotide. Following uracil-DNA glycosylase treatment, a first 18-cycle PCR with universal primers M1SS and BC2_uni_R was performed on all cDNA. The authors' analysis ran thus. For normalization, 1 million high-quality reads were randomly selected from each sample, with every read carrying a distinct molecular identifier. Instead of being binned into consensus sequences, reads that shared molecular identifiers were thrown out. CDR3 identification, clonotype clustering and error correction used MiTCR with a Q25 quality threshold and the strictest error-elimination algorithm. Lower-bound total TCR beta diversity was estimated with a nonparametric unseen species model using Euler transformation. TCRdb trimmed public reads at Q25 via fastp, called clones via MiXCR and kept in-frame beta chains. Duplicate CDR3 protein sequences are folded into a single record with the most common DNA and genes. V and J calls and clone size were set by TCRdb, not the authors. The sample has about 1,400,000 distinct CDR3 sequences on record, approximately 63% of them singletons. The ten top clones hold more than 6% of the sample.

As regards this clonotype: There is no known antigen for this receptor. Per-base qualities were not stored, and no clone one base away is much larger.

The sequence was obtained from a man between 18 and 29 years old in good health. Recombination connected TRBV27 to TRBJ2-5; TRBD2 agrees with 7 junctional bases. The sequenced sample consisted of blood. The nucleotide sequence is TGTGCCAGCGGACGGGGGGAGCAGTACTTC. This encodes CASGRGEQYF.